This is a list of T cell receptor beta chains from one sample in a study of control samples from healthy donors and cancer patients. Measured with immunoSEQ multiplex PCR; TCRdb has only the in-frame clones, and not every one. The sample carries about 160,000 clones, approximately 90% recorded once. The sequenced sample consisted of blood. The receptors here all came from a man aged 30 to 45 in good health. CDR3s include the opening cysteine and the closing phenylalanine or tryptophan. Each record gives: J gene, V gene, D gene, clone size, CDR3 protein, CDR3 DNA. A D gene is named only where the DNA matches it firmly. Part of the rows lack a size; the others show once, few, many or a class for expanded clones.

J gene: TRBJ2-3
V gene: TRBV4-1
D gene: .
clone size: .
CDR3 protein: CASSQVVGGPGADTQYF
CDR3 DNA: TGCGCCAGCAGCCAAGTTGTTGGCGGCCCTGGGGCAGATACGCAGTATTTT

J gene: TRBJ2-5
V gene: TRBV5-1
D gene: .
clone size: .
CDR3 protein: CASSFQEGETQYF
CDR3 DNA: TGCGCCAGCAGCTTTCAGGAAGGAGAGACCCAGTACTTC

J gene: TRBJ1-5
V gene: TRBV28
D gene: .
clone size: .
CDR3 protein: CASSLVLSIKASNQPQHF
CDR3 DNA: TGTGCCAGCAGTTTAGTACTTTCCATTAAGGCTTCCAATCAGCCCCAGCATTTT

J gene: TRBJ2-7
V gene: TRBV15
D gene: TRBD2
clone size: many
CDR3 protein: CATSRDLIDAGGHRGEQYF
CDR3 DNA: TGTGCCACCAGCAGAGATCTTATTGACGCGGGGGGGCATAGAGGCGAGCAGTACTTC

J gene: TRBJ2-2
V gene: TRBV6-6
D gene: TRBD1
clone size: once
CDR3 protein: CASSDRDRGAGELFF
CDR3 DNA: TGTGCCAGCAGCGACCGGGACAGGGGCGCCGGGGAGCTGTTTTTT

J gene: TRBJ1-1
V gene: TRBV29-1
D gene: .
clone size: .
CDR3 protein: CSVVVNTEAFF
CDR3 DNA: TGCAGCGTTGTAGTGAACACTGAAGCTTTCTTT

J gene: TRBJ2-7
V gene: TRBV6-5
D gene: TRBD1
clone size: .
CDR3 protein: CASSYSISGGYEQYF
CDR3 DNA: TGTGCCAGCAGTTACTCGATCTCAGGGGGATACGAGCAGTACTTC

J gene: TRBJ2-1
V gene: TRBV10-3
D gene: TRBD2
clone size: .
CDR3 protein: CAISVGASGDHNEQFF
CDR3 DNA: TGTGCCATCAGTGTTGGGGCTAGCGGGGACCACAATGAGCAGTTCTTC

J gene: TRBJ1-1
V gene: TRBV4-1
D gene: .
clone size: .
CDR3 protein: CASSQDVARNTEAFF
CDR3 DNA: TGCGCCAGCAGCCAAGATGTCGCAAGGAACACTGAAGCTTTCTTT

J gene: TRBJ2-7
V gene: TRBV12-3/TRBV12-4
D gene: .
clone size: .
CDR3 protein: CASSHGYEQYF
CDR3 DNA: TGTGCCAGCAGCCACGGCTACGAGCAGTACTTC

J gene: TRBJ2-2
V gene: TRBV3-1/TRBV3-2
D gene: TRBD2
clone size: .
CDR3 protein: CASSKTSGGASNTGELFF
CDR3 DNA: TGTGCCAGCAGCAAGACTAGCGGGGGGGCGTCGAACACCGGGGAGCTGTTTTTT

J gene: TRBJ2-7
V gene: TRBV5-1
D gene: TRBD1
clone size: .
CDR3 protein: CASSVGQGVYEQYF
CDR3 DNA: TGCGCCAGCAGCGTCGGACAGGGGGTTTACGAGCAGTACTTC

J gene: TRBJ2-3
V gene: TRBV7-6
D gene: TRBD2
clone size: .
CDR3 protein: CASSLRGTSPDTQYF
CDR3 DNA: TGTGCCAGCAGCTTAAGGGGGACTAGTCCAGATACGCAGTATTTT

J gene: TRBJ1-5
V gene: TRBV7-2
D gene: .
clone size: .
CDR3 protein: CASTPRNSNQPQHF
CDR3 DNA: TGTGCCAGCACCCCCCGAAATAGCAATCAGCCCCAGCATTTT

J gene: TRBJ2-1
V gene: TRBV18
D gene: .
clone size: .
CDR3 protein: CASSPFRGAGRNEQFF
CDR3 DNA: TGTGCCAGCTCCCCATTCCGTGGGGCCGGTCGGAATGAGCAGTTCTTC

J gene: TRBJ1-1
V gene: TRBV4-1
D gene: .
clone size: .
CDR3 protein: CASSLPGNTEAFF
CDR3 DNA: TGCGCCAGCAGCCTTCCCGGGAACACTGAAGCTTTCTTT

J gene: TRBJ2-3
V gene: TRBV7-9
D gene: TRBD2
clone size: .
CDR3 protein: CASSSAGGLGDTQYF
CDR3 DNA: TGTGCCAGCAGCTCGGCGGGAGGCTTGGGGGATACGCAGTATTTT

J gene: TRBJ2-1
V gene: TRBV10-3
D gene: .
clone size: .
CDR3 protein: CAISAGQQGYNEQFF
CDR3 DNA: TGTGCCATCAGTGCCGGGCAACAGGGATACAATGAGCAGTTCTTC

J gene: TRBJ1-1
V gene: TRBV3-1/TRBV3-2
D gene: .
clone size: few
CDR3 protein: CASSQASREAFF
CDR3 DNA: TGTGCCAGCAGCCAAGCGAGCCGAGAAGCTTTCTTT

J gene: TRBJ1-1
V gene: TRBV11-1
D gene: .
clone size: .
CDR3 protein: CASGDDLYNTEAFF
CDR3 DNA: TGTGCCAGCGGGGACGACCTTTATAACACTGAAGCTTTCTTT

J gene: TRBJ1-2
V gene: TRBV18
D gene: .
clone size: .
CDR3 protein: CASSPDKNYGYTF
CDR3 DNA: TGTGCCAGCTCCCCGGACAAGAACTATGGCTACACCTTC

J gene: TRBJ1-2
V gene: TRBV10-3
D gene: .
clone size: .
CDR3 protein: CATFGGKNYGYTF
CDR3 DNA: TGTGCCACCTTTGGAGGGAAGAACTATGGCTACACCTTC